These 17 T cell receptor beta chains came from one sample sequenced in a study of shared clonotypes between healthy human individuals. Sequencing was performed with immunoSEQ multiplex PCR; in TCRdb, only in-frame clones are kept and a portion is missing. Here the sample spans 2 million or so clones, about 95% being singletons. Naive CD8 cells lacked CD45RO and underwent positive selection for CCR7, leaving out terminally differentiated effector memory CD45RA+ cells. The sequenced sample consisted of naive CD8+ T cells sorted from blood. The receptor source for this set is a man between 18 and 35 years old in good health.

Only one count was recorded for this clone. The rearrangement links TRBV7-2 to TRBJ2-2, with a tentative D call TRBD2 (6 bases). V shed 7 bases and J shed 6 bases, with 12 bases lying between them. From germline, CDR1 is SGHTA and CDR2 FQGNSA. The CDR3 has 13 residues. The CDR3 DNA reads as TGTGCCAGCAAGACTAGTATCTCCGGGGAGCTGTTTTTT. Translated: CASKTSISGELFF.

This chain uses TRBV10-1 with TRBJ2-3; the match to TRBD2 covers 7 bases. V was pared by 4 bases and J by 0 bases, with 10 bases of the junction left unmatched. This CDR3 has 17 amino acids. The germline CDR1 and CDR2 sequences are WNHNN and SYGVQD (reference sequence). CDR3 DNA: TGCGCCAGCAGTGGGCTAGCGGATACGCGAAGCACAGATACGCAGTATTTT. Amino acid sequence: CASSGLADTRSTDTQYF.

The chain joins TRBV7-6 to TRBJ2-5; 8 nucleotides match TRBD2. CDR3 length: 19 amino acids. Germline V gene sequence: CDR1 SGHVS, CDR2 FNYEAQ. With 3 bases clipped from V and 0 bases from J, the junction kept 15 bases outside the gene matches. DNA of the CDR3: TGTGCCAGCAGCTTGTTGGTCGGGAGGGGCGACCCGTACCAAGAGACCCAGTACTTC. Translating it yields CASSLLVGRGDPYQETQYF. Complete variable domain (other parts from reference TRBV7-6 and TRBJ2-5): GAGVSQSPRYKVTKRGQDVALRCDPISGHVSLYWYRQALGQGPEFLTYFNYEAQQDKSGLPNDRFSAERPEGSISTLTIQRTEQRDSAMYRCASSLLVGRGDPYQETQYFGPGTRLLVL.

The V call is TRBV30, the J call TRBJ2-1; no clear D gene. The V end lost 5 bases, the J end lost 8 bases, and 13 bases lay between the germline ends. Germline values: CDR1 GTSNPN, CDR2 SVGIG (reference sequence). This CDR3 region has 12 residues. The CDR3 sequence: CAWSGPTDEQFF. CDR3 nucleotides: TGTGCCTGGTCCGGGCCTACGGATGAGCAGTTCTTC.

V and J are TRBV5-4 and TRBJ2-7; TRBD2 matches at 11 bases. This CDR3 has 15 residues. Germline assignment: CDR1 SGHNT and CDR2 YYREEE (reference sequence). Trimming at V came to 1 base and at J to 6 bases, leaving 6 bases not matched to a gene. The CDR3 protein is CASSLKTSGNREQYF. The CDR3 DNA follows: TGTGCCAGCAGCTTGAAGACTAGCGGGAATCGCGAGCAGTACTTC.

In the case of this clone: The sample holds other DNA sequences that translate to the same CDR3. This chain links TRBV13 with TRBJ2-7; 7 nucleotides agree with TRBD1. CDR3 size: 14 residues. Trimming at V came to 1 base and at J to 2 bases, leaving 2 bases not matched to a gene. Germline-derived CDR1 and CDR2 are PRHDT and FYEKMQ (reference sequence). Written as DNA, the CDR3 is TGTGCCAGCAGCTTAGACAGGGGTGCCTACGAGCAGTACTTC. Translation: CASSLDRGAYEQYF.

V usage is TRBV14 and J usage is TRBJ2-7; 9 positions match TRBD2. Germline trimming cut 4 bases from V and 2 bases from J; bases unmatched to any gene: 6. CDR3 size: 15 residues. Germline CDR1 and CDR2: SGHDN and FVKESK. The DNA of the CDR3 is TGTGCCAGCAGCCTGACTAGCGGATTTACCTACGAGCAGTACTTC. Amino acids: CASSLTSGFTYEQYF.

J is TRBJ2-5 and V is TRBV28; 8 bases agree with TRBD1. The CDR3 covers 15 residues. Germline CDR1 is MDHEN and CDR2 is SYDVKM. Losses at the gene ends were 6 bases for V and 5 bases for J; bases not matched to a gene: 11. CDR3 bases: TGTGCCAGCAGCGGGACAGGTCTAAATGGGGAGACCCAGTACTTC. Amino acid sequence: CASSGTGLNGETQYF.

This chain connects TRBV28 to TRBJ1-5; D ambiguous. The germline V gene encodes CDR1 MDHEN and CDR2 SYDVKM. V lost 5 bases and J 0 bases, leaving 11 bases between the germline ends. CDR3 length: 15 residues. The CDR3: CASSRQDYSNQPQHF. CDR3 in DNA: TGTGCCAGCAGTAGACAAGATTATAGCAATCAGCCCCAGCATTTT.

The gene calls are TRBV13 and TRBJ1-1; TRBD1 agrees at 7 bases. Germline CDR1 is PRHDT and CDR2 is FYEKMQ (reference sequence). V lost 0 bases to trimming and J lost 8 bases; unmatched junction nucleotides: 3. The CDR3 is 13 amino acids. This CDR3 reads CASSLGDRIEAFF. The CDR3 nucleotides read TGTGCCAGCAGCTTAGGGGACAGGATAGAAGCTTTCTTT.

The gene calls are TRBV7-9 and TRBJ1-1, with a possible D match to TRBD1 (6 bases). Trimming cost V 1 base and J 6 bases, with 15 bases left between them. CDR1 is SEHNR, CDR2 FQNEAQ, per germline (reference sequence). CDR3 length: 15 amino acids. The CDR3 sequence is CASSLEAGVMSEAFF. CDR3 in DNA: TGTGCCAGCAGCTTAGAGGCAGGGGTGATGTCTGAAGCTTTCTTT.

V and J are TRBV30 and TRBJ1-1; the D gene is possibly TRBD1 (6 bases). V dropped 1 base and J dropped 2 bases, with 17 bases sitting between them. The germline gives CDR1 GTSNPN, CDR2 SVGIG (reference sequence). This CDR3 region has 16 residues. The CDR3 protein is CAWSGPGNRENTEAFF. The DNA for the CDR3 is TGTGCCTGGAGTGGGCCCGGTAACAGGGAAAACACTGAAGCTTTCTTT.

The rearrangement links TRBV27 to TRBJ2-1; D possibly corresponds to TRBD2 (6 bases). Germline CDR1 is MNHEY and CDR2 is SMNVEV (reference sequence). V was pared by 5 bases and J by 6 bases, with 14 bases between. The CDR3 loop spans 14 amino acids. The CDR3 DNA follows: TGTGCCAGCAGTGCATGGCCGGGAGCCAATGAGCAGTTCTTC. Protein sequence: CASSAWPGANEQFF.

This CDR3 reads CASSLVRTSSYNEQFF. The CDR3, as DNA: TGTGCCAGCAGCTTAGTCCGGACTAGCAGTTACAATGAGCAGTTCTTC. This chain links TRBV7-9 with TRBJ2-1; the match to TRBD2 covers 8 bases. Germline CDR1 and CDR2: SEHNR and FQNEAQ (reference sequence). V gave up 1 base and J gave up 4 bases; unmatched junction bases: 6. The CDR3 has 16 residues.

The chain combines TRBV6-6 with TRBJ1-5; unclear D gene. Germline lookup yields CDR1 MNHNY and CDR2 SVGAGI (reference sequence). Between the trimmed V and J ends, which lost 7 bases and 0 bases, there was a span of 13 bases. The CDR3 loop spans 15 amino acids. This CDR3 is CASTQGPTSNQPQHF. DNA for the CDR3: TGTGCCAGCACCCAAGGACCTACTAGCAATCAGCCCCAGCATTTT.

With regard to this clone: Other DNA variants within this sample encode the same CDR3. J is TRBJ1-2 and V is TRBV29-1, with a weak D call TRBD1 (5 bases). Trimming took 3 bases from V and 2 from J, leaving 10 bases between them. This CDR3 comprises 13 residues. Germline CDR1 and CDR2: SQVTM and ANQGSEA. CDR3 in amino acids: CSVEGRLNYGYTF. In DNA form, the CDR3 reads TGCAGCGTTGAGGGACGGCTGAACTATGGCTACACCTTC. The full variable domain, rest sourced from reference TRBV29-1 and TRBJ1-2, is SAVISQKPSRDICQRGTSLTIQCQVDSQVTMMFWYRQQPGQSLTLIATANQGSEATYESGFVIDKFPISRPNLTFSTLTVSNMSPEDSSIYLCSVEGRLNYGYTFGSGTRLTVV.

J is TRBJ2-5 and V is TRBV29-1, with no clear D. From germline, CDR1 is SQVTM and CDR2 ANQGSEA. Trimming took off 6 bases at V and 1 base at J, with 15 bases between the two ends. The CDR3 is made up of 14 amino acids. The CDR3 DNA is TGCAGCGTCGACGGCCTTGAAAGCCAAGAGACCCAGTACTTC. It is translated as CSVDGLESQETQYF. Full variable domain (outside the CDR3, taken from reference TRBV29-1 and TRBJ2-5): SAVISQKPSRDICQRGTSLTIQCQVDSQVTMMFWYRQQPGQSLTLIATANQGSEATYESGFVIDKFPISRPNLTFSTLTVSNMSPEDSSIYLCSVDGLESQETQYFGPGTRLLVL.